The next 3 T cell receptor beta chains were all read from a single sample in a study of read filtering for tumor transcriptome and immune sequencing. This library used 300 to 500 ng RNA and molecular barcoded adaptors spanning alpha/delta and beta/gamma chains. MiXCR, run by TCRdb on the reads, gives a single entry per CDR3 protein. The sample lists 50,000 to 65,000 distinct CDR3 sequences, roughly an eighth occurring once. The specimen was a population of CD138-negative cells sorted from bone marrow. The source is a donor over 35 with multiple myeloma.

This clonotype was detected many times. A much more abundant neighbour one base away suggests this may be a read error. The chain carries TRBV7-8 and TRBJ2-1, with TRBD1 as a possible D gene (6 bases). This CDR3 has 13 amino acids. In germline, CDR1 is SGHVS, CDR2 FQNEAQ. The CDR3 DNA sequence: TGTGCCAGCAGCCCAACAGGGTTCAATGGGCAGTTCTTC. Translating it yields CASSPTGFNGQFF. The variable domain in full, completed from reference TRBV7-8 and TRBJ2-1, reads GAGVSQSPRYKVAKRGQDVALRCDPISGHVSLFWYQQALGQGPEFLTYFQNEAQLDKSGLPSDRFFAERPEGSVSTLKIQRTQQEDSAVYLCASSPTGFNGQFFGPGTRLTVL.

The table lists this clonotype with many counts. This chain links TRBV29-1 with TRBJ1-4; the D is unclear. V lost 0 bases to trimming and J lost 7 bases, with 12 bases between them. The CDR3 sequence is 14 residues long. Germline CDR1 SQVTM, CDR2 ANQGSEA. DNA of the CDR3: TGCAGCGTTGAAGATTGGGAGGGTTCTGAAAAACTGTTTTTT. Translating it yields CSVEDWEGSEKLFF.

This clonotype has just a few counts. The chain uses TRBV14 and TRBJ2-4, with no clear D. V shed 2 bases and J shed 1 base, with 9 bases lying between them. The length of the CDR3 is 15 residues. Germline CDR1 SGHDN, CDR2 FVKESK. DNA of the CDR3: TGTGCCAGCAGCCAATCCGGCGCTGCCAAAAACATTCAGTACTTC. Translating it yields CASSQSGAAKNIQYF.